This T cell receptor beta chain is drawn from a study of CD8+ T cells in alopecia areata. Looking at the study overall: Patients in the treated group were given tofacitinib by mouth, 5 to 10 mg twice a day.

Study-level results: Scalp samples also contribute reads from the resident alphabeta T cells found in normal skin. Greater clonality was observed in lesional scalp samples, especially alopecia totalis/universalis, versus normal scalp.

This clone turned up a few times. What it binds is unknown. RNA extraction was followed by reverse transcription into cDNA, which acted as the sequencing template. Sequencing was performed with immunoSEQ multiplex PCR; in TCRdb, only in-frame clones are kept and a portion is missing. The sample records about 200,000 clones, more than 45% being singletons. The CDR3 length is 16 residues. Between the trimmed V and J ends, which lost 1 base and 6 bases, there was a span of 19 bases. The germline V gene encodes CDR1 MGHRA and CDR2 YSYEKL. This chain uses TRBV4-1 with TRBJ2-7, with D possibly matching TRBD1 (5 bases). This clonotype originated in a human donor with alopecia areata. The sequencing used CD4+ T cells sorted from blood, collected at week 0. The CDR3 coding sequence is TGCGCCAGCAGCCAAGGATGGAGACAGAGAGTAGTCGAGCAGTACTTC. It codes for CASSQGWRQRVVEQYF.